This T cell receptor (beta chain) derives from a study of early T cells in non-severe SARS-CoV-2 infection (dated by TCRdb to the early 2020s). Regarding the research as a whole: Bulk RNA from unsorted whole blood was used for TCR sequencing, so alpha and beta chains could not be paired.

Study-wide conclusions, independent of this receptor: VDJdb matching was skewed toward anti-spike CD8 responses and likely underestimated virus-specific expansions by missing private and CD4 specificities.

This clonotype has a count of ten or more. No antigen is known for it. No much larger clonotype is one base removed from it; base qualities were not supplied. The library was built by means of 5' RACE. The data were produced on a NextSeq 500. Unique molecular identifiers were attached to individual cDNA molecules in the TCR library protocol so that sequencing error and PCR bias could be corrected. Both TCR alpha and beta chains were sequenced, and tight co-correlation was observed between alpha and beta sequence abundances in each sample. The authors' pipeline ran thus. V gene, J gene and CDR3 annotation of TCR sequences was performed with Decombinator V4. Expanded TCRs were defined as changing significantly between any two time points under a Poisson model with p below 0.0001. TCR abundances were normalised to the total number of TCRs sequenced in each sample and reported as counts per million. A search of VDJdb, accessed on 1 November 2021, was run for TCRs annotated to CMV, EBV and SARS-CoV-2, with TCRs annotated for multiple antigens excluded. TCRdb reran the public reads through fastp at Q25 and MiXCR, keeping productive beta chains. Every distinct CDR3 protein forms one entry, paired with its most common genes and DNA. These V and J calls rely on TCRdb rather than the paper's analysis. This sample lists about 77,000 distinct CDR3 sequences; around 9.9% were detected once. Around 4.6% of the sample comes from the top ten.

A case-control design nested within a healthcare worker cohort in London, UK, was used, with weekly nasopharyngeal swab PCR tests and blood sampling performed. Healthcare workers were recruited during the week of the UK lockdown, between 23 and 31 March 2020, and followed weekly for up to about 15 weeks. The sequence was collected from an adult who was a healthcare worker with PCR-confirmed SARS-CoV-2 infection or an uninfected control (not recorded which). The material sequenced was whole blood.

The CDR3 reads CASSPGLNTEAFF. The sequenced DNA is TGTGCCAGCTCACCAGGGCTGAACACTGAAGCTTTCTTT. This receptor chain uses TRBV5-4 and TRBJ1-1, and perhaps TRBD1 as D gene, on 5 matching bases. V sheds 7 bases and J sheds 0 bases, leaving 10 bases between their ends. From its cysteine to its phenylalanine, the CDR3 spans 13 amino acids. Only the CDR3 part of the read is kept: 39 bases, read in frame from the first base. CDR1 and CDR2 were assigned from the germline V gene (reference sequence) as SGHNT and YYREEE.